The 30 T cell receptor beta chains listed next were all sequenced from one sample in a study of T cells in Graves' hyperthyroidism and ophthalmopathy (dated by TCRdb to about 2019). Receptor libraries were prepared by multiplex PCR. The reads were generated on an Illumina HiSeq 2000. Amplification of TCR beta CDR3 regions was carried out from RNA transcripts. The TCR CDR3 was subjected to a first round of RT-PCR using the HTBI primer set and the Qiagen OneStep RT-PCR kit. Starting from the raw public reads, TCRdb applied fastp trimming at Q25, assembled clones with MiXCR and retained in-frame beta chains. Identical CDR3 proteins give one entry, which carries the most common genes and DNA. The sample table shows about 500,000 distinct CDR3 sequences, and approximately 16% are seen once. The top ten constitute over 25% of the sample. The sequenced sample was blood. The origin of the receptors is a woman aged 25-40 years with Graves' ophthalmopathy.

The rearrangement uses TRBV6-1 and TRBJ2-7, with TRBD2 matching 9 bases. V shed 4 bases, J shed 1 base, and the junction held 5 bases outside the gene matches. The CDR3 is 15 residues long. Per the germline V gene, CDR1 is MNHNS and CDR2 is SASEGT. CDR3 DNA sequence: TGTGCCAGCAGTGCTCCGGGACTAGCTTCCTACGAGCAGTACTTC. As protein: CASSAPGLASYEQYF.

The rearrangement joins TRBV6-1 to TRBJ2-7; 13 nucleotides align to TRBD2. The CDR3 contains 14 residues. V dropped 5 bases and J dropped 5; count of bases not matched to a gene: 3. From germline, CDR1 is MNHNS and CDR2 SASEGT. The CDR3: CASSRLAGGHEQYF. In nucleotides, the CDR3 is TGTGCCAGCAGTAGACTAGCGGGAGGACACGAGCAGTACTTC.

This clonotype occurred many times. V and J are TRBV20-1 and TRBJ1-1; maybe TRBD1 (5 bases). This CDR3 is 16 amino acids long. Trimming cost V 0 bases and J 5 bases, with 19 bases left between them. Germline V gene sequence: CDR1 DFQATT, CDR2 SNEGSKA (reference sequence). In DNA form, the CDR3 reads TGCAGTGCTAGAGATAGTGGACAACCCGGCGGGACTGAAGCTTTCTTT. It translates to CSARDSGQPGGTEAFF.

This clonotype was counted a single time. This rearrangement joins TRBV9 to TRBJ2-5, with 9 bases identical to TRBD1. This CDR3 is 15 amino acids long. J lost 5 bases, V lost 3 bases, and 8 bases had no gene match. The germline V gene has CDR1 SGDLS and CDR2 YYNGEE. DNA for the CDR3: TGTGCCAGCAGCGGAACCGGGACAGGGAGCGAGACCCAGTACTTC. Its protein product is CASSGTGTGSETQYF.

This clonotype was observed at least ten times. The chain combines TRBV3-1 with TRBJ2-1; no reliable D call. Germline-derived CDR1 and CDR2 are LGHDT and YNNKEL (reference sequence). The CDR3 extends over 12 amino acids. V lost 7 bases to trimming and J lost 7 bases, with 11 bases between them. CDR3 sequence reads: CASTTTGNEQFF. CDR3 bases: TGTGCCAGCACCACGACCGGGAATGAGCAGTTCTTC.

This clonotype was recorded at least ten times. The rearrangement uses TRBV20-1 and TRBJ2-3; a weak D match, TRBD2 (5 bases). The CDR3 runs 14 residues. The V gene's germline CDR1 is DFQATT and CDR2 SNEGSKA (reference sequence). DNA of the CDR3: TGCACCGTGGTGTTGGGAGAGGGCCCAGATACGCAGTATTTT. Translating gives CTVVLGEGPDTQYF.

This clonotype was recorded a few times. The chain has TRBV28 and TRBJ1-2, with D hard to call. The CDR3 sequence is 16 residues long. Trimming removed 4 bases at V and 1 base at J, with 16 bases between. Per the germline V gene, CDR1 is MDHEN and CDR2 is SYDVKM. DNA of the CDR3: TGTGCCAGCAGTTCCCGGACCCCGCCCAATAACTATGGCTACACCTTC. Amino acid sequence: CASSSRTPPNNYGYTF.

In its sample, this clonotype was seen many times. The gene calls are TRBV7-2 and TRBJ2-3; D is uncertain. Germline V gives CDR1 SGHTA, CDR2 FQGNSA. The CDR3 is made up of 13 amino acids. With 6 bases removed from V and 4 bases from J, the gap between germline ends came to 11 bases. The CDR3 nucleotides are TGTGCCAGCAGGGCCCTCCTCGCAGATACGCAGTATTTT. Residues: CASRALLADTQYF.

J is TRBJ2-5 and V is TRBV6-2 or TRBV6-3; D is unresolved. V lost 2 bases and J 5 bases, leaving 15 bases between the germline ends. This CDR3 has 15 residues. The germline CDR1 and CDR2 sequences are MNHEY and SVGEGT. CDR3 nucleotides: TGTGCCAGCAGTTACGGGCCGGGTCTGGGGGAGACCCAGTACTTC. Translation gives CASSYGPGLGETQYF.

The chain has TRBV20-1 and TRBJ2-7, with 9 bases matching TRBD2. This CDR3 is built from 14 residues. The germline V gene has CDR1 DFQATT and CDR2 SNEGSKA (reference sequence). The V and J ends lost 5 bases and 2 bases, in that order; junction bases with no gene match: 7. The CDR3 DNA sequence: TGCAGTGCTGGCAGACTAGCGGAGGCCTACGAGCAGTACTTC. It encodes CSAGRLAEAYEQYF.

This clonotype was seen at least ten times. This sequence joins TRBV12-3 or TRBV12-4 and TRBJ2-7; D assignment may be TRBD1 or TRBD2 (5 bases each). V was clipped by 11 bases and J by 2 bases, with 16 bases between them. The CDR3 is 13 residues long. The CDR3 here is CASRGPSTYEQYF. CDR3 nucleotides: TGTGCCTCCCGGGGCCCCTCTACCTACGAGCAGTACTTC.

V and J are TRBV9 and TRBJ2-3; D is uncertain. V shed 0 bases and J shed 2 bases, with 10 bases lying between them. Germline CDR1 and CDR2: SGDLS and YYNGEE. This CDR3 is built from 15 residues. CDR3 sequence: CASSVESMNTDTQYF. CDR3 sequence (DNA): TGTGCCAGCAGCGTAGAGAGTATGAACACAGATACGCAGTATTTT.

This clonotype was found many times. The CDR3 nucleotides are TGTGCCAGCAGTTTTACCCGGGGCACTGAAGCTTTCTTT. Translating it yields CASSFTRGTEAFF. J is TRBJ1-1 and V is TRBV12-3 or TRBV12-4; D remains unclear. The germline V and J ends were trimmed by 3 bases and 4 bases, with 9 bases remaining between them. There are 13 residues in the CDR3.

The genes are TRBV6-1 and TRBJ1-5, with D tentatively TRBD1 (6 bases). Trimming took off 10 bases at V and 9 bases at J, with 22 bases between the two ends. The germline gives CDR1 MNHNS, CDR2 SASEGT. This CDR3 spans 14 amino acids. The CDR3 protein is CANHSRGGHRPQHF. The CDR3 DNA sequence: TGTGCCAACCATTCGAGGGGGGGGCACCGGCCCCAGCATTTT.

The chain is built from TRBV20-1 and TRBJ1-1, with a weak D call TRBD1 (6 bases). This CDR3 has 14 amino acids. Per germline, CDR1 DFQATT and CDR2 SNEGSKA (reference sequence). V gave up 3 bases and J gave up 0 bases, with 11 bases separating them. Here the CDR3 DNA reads TGCAGTGCTAGGAGGGACACATTGAACACTGAAGCTTTCTTT. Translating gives CSARRDTLNTEAFF.

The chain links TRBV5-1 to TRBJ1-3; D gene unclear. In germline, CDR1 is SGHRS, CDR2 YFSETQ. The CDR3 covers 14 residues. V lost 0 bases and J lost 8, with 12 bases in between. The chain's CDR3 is CASSLGTTEDTIYF. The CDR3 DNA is TGCGCCAGCAGCTTGGGCACAACGGAGGACACCATATATTTT.

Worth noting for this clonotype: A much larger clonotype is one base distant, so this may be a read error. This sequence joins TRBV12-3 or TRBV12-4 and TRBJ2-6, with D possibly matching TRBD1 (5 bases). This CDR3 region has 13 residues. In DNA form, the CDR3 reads TGTGCCAGCAACCAGCCTGGGGCCAACGTCCCGACTTTC. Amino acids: CASNQPGANVPTF.

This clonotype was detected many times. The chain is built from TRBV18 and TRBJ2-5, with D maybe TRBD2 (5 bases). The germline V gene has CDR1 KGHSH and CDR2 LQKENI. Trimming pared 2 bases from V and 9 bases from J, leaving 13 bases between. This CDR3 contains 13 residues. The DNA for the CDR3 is TGTGCCAGCTCACCATCTAGGGAGAGGGCCCAGTACTTC. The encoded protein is CASSPSRERAQYF.

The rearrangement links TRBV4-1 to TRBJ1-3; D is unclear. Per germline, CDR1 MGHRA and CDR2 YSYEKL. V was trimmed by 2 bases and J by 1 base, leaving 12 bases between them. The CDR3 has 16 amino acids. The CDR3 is CASSQKVGGSGNTIYF. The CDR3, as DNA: TGCGCCAGCAGCCAAAAGGTCGGAGGGTCTGGAAACACCATATATTTT.

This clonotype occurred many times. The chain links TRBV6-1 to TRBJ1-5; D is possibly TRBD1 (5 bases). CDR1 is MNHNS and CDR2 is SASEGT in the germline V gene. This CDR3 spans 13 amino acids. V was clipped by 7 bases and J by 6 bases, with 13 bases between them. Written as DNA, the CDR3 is TGTGCCAGCAAAGGGGATGCGGGTCAGCCCCAGCATTTT. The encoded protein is CASKGDAGQPQHF.

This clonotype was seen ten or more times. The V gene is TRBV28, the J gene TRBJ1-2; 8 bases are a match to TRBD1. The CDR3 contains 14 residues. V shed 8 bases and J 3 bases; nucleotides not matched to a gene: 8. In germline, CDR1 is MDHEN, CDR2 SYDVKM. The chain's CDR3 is CASAGQGWHYGYTF. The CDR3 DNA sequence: TGTGCCAGCGCCGGACAGGGATGGCACTATGGCTACACCTTC.

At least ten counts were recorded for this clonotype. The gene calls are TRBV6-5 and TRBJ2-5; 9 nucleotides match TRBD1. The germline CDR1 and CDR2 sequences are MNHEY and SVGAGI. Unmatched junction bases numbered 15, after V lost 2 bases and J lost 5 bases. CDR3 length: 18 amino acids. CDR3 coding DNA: TGTGCCAGCAGTTACCGAGTCCCGGGACAGGGATGGGGCGAGACCCAGTACTTC. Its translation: CASSYRVPGQGWGETQYF.

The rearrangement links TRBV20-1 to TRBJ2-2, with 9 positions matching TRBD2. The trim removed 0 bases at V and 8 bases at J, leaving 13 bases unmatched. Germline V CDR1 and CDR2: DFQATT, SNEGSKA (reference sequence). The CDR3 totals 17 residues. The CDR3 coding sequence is TGCAGTGCTAGAGATCTACAGCGGGAGGCCATGGGTGGGGAGCTGTTTTTT. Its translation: CSARDLQREAMGGELFF.

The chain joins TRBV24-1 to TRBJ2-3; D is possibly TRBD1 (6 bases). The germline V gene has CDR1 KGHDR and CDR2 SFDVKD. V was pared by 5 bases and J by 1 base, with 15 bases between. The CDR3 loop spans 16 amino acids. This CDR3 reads CATSGIGRGGTDTQYF. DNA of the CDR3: TGTGCCACCAGTGGGATCGGCAGGGGCGGCACAGATACGCAGTATTTT.

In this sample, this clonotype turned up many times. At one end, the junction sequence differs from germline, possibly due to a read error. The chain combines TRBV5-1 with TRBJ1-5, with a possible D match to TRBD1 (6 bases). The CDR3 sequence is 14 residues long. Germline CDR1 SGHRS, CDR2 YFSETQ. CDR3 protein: CASSLGGSNQPQHF. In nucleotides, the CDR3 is TGTGCCAGCAGCCTTGGGGGCAGCAATCAGCCCCAGCATTTT.

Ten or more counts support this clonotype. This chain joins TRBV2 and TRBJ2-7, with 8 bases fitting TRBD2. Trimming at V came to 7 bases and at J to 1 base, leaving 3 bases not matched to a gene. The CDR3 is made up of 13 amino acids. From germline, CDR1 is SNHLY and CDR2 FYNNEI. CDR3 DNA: TGTGCCAGCAAACTAGCGGCATCCTACGAGCAGTACTTC. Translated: CASKLAASYEQYF. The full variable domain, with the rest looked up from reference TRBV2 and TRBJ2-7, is EPEVTQTPSHQVTQMGQEVILRCVPISNHLYFYWYRQILGQKVEFLVSFYNNEISEKSEIFDDQFSVERPDGSNFTLKIRSTKLEDSAMYFCASKLAASYEQYFGPGTRLTVT.

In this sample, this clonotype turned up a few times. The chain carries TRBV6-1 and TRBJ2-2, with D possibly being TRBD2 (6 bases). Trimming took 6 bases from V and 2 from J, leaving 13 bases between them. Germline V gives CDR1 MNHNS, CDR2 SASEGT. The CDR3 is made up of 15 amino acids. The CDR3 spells CASRGEDFNTGELFF. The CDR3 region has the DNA TGTGCCAGCAGGGGGGAGGACTTTAACACCGGGGAGCTGTTTTTT.

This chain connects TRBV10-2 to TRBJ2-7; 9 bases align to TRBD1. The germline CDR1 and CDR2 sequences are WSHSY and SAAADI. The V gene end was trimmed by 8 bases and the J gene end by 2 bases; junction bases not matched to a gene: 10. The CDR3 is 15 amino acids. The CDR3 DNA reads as TGCGCCAGCGGCACTTCCGGGACAGGGACCTACGAGCAGTACTTC. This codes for CASGTSGTGTYEQYF.

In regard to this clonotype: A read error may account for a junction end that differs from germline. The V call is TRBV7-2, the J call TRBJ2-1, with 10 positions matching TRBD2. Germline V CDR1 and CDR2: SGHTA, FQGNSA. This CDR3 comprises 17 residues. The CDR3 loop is CAISSSGRASSYNEQFF. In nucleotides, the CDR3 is TGTGCCATCAGCTCAAGCGGGAGGGCTAGCTCCTACAATGAGCAGTTCTTC.

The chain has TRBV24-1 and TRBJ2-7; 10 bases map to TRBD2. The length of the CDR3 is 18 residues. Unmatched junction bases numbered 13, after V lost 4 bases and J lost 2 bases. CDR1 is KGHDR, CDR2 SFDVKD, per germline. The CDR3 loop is CATSDTGTSERPTYEQYF. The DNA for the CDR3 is TGTGCCACCAGTGACACCGGGACTAGCGAGAGACCCACCTACGAGCAGTACTTC.